This T cell receptor beta chain was sequenced for a study of cytomegalovirus exposure and HLA in healthy donors. Study details: Approximately 85 million unique TCRs from HLA-typed donors were held in an early data release. Study conclusions and caveats: In a later analysis, HLA-associated TCR beta chains were more clonally expanded than equally common others. Earlier analysis found most TCR beta V segments productive about 90% or about 30% of the time.

Looked up from germline, CDR1 is MDHEN and CDR2 is SYDVKM. The germline V and J ends were trimmed by 8 bases and 5 bases, with 10 bases remaining between them. The CDR3 consists of 11 residues. The PCR made use of 60 Vbeta and 13 Jbeta primers. The method was immunoSEQ multiplex PCR; TCRdb's version includes in-frame clones alone and lacks a portion of them. The sample records some 87,000 clones, about three quarters being singletons. Comment on this clone: Its antigen is undetermined.

Sequenced: PBMCs. The TCR comes from a woman in her fifties or sixties in good health and CMV-seropositive. The V gene is TRBV28, the J gene TRBJ2-7; D gene uncertain. The CDR3 loop reads CASALRDEQYF. CDR3 DNA: TGTGCCAGCGCTCTCCGAGACGAGCAGTACTTC.